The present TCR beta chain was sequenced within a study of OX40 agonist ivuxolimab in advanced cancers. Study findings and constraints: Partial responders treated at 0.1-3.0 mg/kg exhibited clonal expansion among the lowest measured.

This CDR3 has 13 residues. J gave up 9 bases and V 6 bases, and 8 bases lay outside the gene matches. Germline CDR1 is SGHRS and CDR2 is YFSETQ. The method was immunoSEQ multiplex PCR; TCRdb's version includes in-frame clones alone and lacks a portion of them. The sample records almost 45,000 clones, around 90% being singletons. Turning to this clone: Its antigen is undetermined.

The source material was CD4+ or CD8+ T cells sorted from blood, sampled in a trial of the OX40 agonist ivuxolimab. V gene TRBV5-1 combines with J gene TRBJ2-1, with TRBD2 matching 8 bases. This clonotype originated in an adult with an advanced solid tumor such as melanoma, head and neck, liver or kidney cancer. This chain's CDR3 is CASTLAGGGEQFF. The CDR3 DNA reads TGCGCCAGCACCCTGGCCGGGGGGGGTGAGCAGTTCTTC. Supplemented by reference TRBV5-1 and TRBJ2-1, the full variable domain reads KAGVTQTPRYLIKTRGQQVTLSCSPISGHRSVSWYQQTPGQGLQFLFEYFSETQRNKGNFPGRFSGRQFSNSRSEMNVSTLELGDSALYLCASTLAGGGEQFFGPGTRLTVL.